The entry below describes one T cell receptor (beta chain). Its specificity is not known. This entry comes from a study of T cell responses to AZD1222 COVID-19 vaccine. The germline V and J ends were trimmed by 4 bases and 6 bases, with 13 bases remaining between them. Germline V gene sequence: CDR1 SNHLY, CDR2 FYNNEI. The CDR3 sequence is 14 residues long. Overall study results and limits: Repertoires were obtained solely post-peak T cell response.

Measured with immunoSEQ multiplex PCR; TCRdb has only the in-frame clones, and not every one. The repertoire holds about 93,000 clones, over 75% seen once, with about 2.4% in the top ten. This sample comprised peripheral blood, obtained 28 days after the second AZD1222 dose. J is TRBJ1-3 and V is TRBV2, with D possibly being TRBD1 (5 bases). This clonotype originated in an adult who received the AZD1222 COVID-19 vaccine. The CDR3: CASSVLRGENTIYF. For the CDR3, the DNA is TGTGCCAGCAGTGTCTTGAGGGGCGAAAACACCATATATTTT.